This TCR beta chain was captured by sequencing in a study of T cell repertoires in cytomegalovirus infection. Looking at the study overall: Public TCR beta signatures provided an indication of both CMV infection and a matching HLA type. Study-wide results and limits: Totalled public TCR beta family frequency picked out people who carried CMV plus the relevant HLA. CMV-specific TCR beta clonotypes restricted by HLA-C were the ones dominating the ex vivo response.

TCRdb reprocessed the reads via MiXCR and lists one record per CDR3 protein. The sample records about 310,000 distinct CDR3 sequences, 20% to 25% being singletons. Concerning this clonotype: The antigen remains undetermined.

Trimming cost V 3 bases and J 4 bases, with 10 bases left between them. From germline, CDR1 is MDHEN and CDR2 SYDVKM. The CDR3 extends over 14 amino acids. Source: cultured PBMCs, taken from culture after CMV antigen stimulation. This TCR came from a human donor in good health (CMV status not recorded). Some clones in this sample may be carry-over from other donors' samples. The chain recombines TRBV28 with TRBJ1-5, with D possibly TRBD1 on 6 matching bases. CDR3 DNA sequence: TGTGCCAGCAGTTTCCAGGGGCAAAATCAGCCCCAGCATTTT. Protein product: CASSFQGQNQPQHF.